A single sample gave rise to the 2 T cell receptor beta chains below, sequenced in a study of blood T cell repertoires in COVID-19. The protocol was immunoSEQ multiplex PCR, while the TCRdb copy is restricted to in-frame clones and leaves out a portion. In the table there are some 370,000 clones, 90% of which are singletons. Sequenced sample: peripheral blood. The receptors derive from a man younger than 35 with active or convalescent COVID-19.

The chain combines TRBV19 with TRBJ2-1, with D perhaps TRBD2 (6 bases). The ends were cut back, 10 bases at V and 6 bases at J, with 25 bases in the middle. Per the germline V gene, CDR1 is LNHDA and CDR2 is SQIVND (reference sequence). This CDR3 is built from 16 residues. In DNA, the CDR3 is TGTGCCACAAAAAGAGACGGTTTGATAGCGGTCAATGAGCAGTTCTTC. Encoded protein: CATKRDGLIAVNEQFF.

This clone was found a few times. J is TRBJ1-6 and V is TRBV27; 7 bases fit TRBD1. CDR1 MNHEY and CDR2 SMNVEV come from the germline V gene (reference sequence). This CDR3 region has 16 residues. The ends lost 5 bases at V and 5 bases at J; junction bases unmatched: 9. The CDR3, as DNA: TGTGCCAGCAGTCATCCCGACAGGGTCAATAATTCACCCCTCCACTTT. This encodes CASSHPDRVNNSPLHF.